This TCR beta chain stems from a study of cytomegalovirus exposure and HLA in healthy donors. Assay: immunoSEQ multiplex PCR; the TCRdb copy retains only in-frame clones and omits some. The sample holds some 200,000 clones, around 81% seen once. The CDR3 runs to 13 residues. V lost 2 bases, J lost 7 bases, and 5 bases stayed unmatched. Germline assignment: CDR1 MNHEY and CDR2 SVGAGI. This TCR came from a woman younger than 30 in good health and CMV-seropositive. Specimen: PBMCs. The rearrangement uses TRBV6-5 and TRBJ2-7; 7 bases agree with TRBD1. CDR3 in DNA: TGTGCCAGCAGTTACCGACAGGGCGGAGAGCAGTACTTC. Protein sequence: CASSYRQGGEQYF.